This TCR beta chain was sequenced during a study of OX40 agonist ivuxolimab in advanced cancers. Whole-study context: The study treated patients with ivuxolimab, an agonistic anti-OX40 (CD134) antibody.

General study findings and limits: In general, CD8+ T cells held more expanded clones than CD4+ did, on average.

This clone was picked up a small number of times. The antigen remains undetermined. Sequencing used immunoSEQ multiplex PCR; TCRdb keeps in-frame clones, though not all of them. The repertoire holds 55,000 to 60,000 clones, with just under 85% as singletons. Germline V gene sequence: CDR1 SQVTM, CDR2 ANQGSEA. The CDR3 consists of 13 residues. V gave up 6 bases and J gave up 0 bases, with 11 bases separating them. Material: CD4+ or CD8+ T cells sorted from blood, obtained in a trial of the OX40 agonist ivuxolimab. The sequence derives from an adult with an advanced solid tumor such as melanoma, head and neck, liver or kidney cancer. The V gene is TRBV29-1, the J gene TRBJ1-1; possible D gene TRBD1, 5 bases. Here the CDR3 reads CSVEQEMNTEAFF. The DNA of the CDR3 is TGCAGCGTCGAACAGGAGATGAACACTGAAGCTTTCTTT.